The next 20 T cell receptor beta chains were all read from a single sample in a study of blood T cell repertoires in COVID-19. Generated by immunoSEQ multiplex PCR, the TCRdb table keeps only in-frame clones and is missing some. The repertoire holds about 260,000 clones, 80% to 95% seen once, with 2.8% in the top ten. Sequenced: PBMCs or T cells enriched from blood (not recorded which). These receptors all stem from a man aged 40-49 years who had been exposed to COVID-19.

The genes are TRBV9 and TRBJ2-7; D may be TRBD2 (7 bases). There are 18 residues in the CDR3. Germline CDR1 and CDR2: SGDLS and YYNGEE. V dropped 0 bases and J dropped 3 bases, with 22 bases sitting between them. The CDR3 reads CASSVVMSGGYTFYEQYF. The DNA for the CDR3 is TGTGCCAGCAGCGTAGTAATGTCGGGGGGCTACACCTTCTACGAGCAGTACTTC.

This chain links TRBV6-2 or TRBV6-3 with TRBJ2-2; 9 nucleotides agree with TRBD1. Per germline, CDR1 MNHEY and CDR2 SVGEGT. The CDR3 is 13 residues long. V shed 5 bases and J 6 bases; nucleotides not matched to a gene: 1. The CDR3 region is CASSTGGPGELFF. CDR3 nucleotide sequence: TGTGCCAGCAGTACAGGGGGCCCCGGGGAGCTGTTTTTT.

DNA of the CDR3: TGTGCCAGCAGTTCTCGTTGGGGGGGGAGGGTTTCAAATACGCAGTATTTT. Amino acid sequence: CASSSRWGGRVSNTQYF. V usage is TRBV27 and J usage is TRBJ2-3; 7 nucleotides agree with TRBD2. Germline CDR1 reads MNHEY; CDR2 reads SMNVEV (reference sequence). This CDR3 has 17 residues. V dropped 4 bases and J dropped 7; count of bases not matched to a gene: 17.

The genes are TRBV19 and TRBJ1-1, with a possible D match to TRBD1 (5 bases). The CDR3 length is 13 residues. The ends were cut back, 9 bases at V and 0 bases at J, with 11 bases in the middle. Germline CDR1 reads LNHDA; CDR2 reads SQIVND (reference sequence). The CDR3 sequence: CASTDSLNTEAFF. DNA of the CDR3: TGTGCCAGCACAGACAGTTTGAACACTGAAGCTTTCTTT. Combining the CDR3 with reference TRBV19 and TRBJ1-1 gives the whole variable domain DGGITQSPKYLFRKEGQNVTLSCEQNLNHDAMYWYRQDPGQGLRLIYYSQIVNDFQKGDIAEGYSVSREKKESFPLTVTSAQKNPTAFYLCASTDSLNTEAFFGQGTRLTVV.

The chain carries TRBV18 and TRBJ2-7; tentatively, D is TRBD2 (6 bases). This CDR3 has 15 residues. Germline V gene data show CDR1 as KGHSH and CDR2 as LQKENI. V was cut by 4 bases and J by 2 bases, with 15 bases left in between. CDR3 coding DNA: TGTGCCAGCTCACTAACGGCTAGCGAAACCTACGAGCAGTACTTC. Translating gives CASSLTASETYEQYF.

V and J are TRBV28 and TRBJ1-6; 8 nucleotides align to TRBD1. The V gene end was trimmed by 2 bases and the J gene end by 10 bases; junction bases not matched to a gene: 7. There are 15 residues in the CDR3. Germline assignment: CDR1 MDHEN and CDR2 SYDVKM. The CDR3 spells CASSLQQGAKSPLHF. In nucleotides, the CDR3 is TGTGCCAGCAGTTTACAGCAGGGGGCAAAATCACCCCTCCACTTT.

The sample holds one count of this clone. The chain carries TRBV6-2 or TRBV6-3 and TRBJ2-7, with D perhaps matching TRBD2 (6 bases). Germline V gene sequence: CDR1 MNHEY, CDR2 SVGEGT. CDR3 length equals 14 residues. The germline V and J ends were trimmed by 0 bases and 7 bases, with 13 bases remaining between them. The CDR3 DNA follows: TGTGCCAGCAGTTACTCTGGGGGGTCTCGGGAGCAGTACTTC. This sequence encodes CASSYSGGSREQYF.

This sequence joins TRBV7-2 and TRBJ1-1, with a tentative D call TRBD1 (6 bases). Germline lookup yields CDR1 SGHTA and CDR2 FQGNSA. Trimming cost V 1 base and J 5 bases, with 11 bases left between them. This CDR3 contains 14 residues. The CDR3: CASSLGGGFTEAFF. The CDR3 DNA reads as TGTGCCAGCAGCTTAGGAGGGGGTTTTACTGAAGCTTTCTTT.

This clone came up a few times. V is TRBV11-2 and J is TRBJ2-1; no firm D call. The V gene lost 5 bases and the J gene lost 6 bases, with 29 bases spanning the gap. CDR1 and CDR2 (germline): SGHAT, FQNNGV. This CDR3 spans 19 amino acids. CDR3 in amino acids: CASSTRSGVASSTFNEQFF. CDR3 nucleotide sequence: TGTGCCAGCAGCACCCGTTCGGGTGTAGCCTCATCCACCTTCAATGAGCAGTTCTTC.

A remark on this clone: Additional DNA sequences in this sample encode the identical CDR3. The gene calls are TRBV30 and TRBJ1-5; D remains unclear. This CDR3 is built from 13 residues. V lost 1 base to trimming and J lost 1 base, with 5 bases between them. CDR1 and CDR2 (germline): GTSNPN, SVGIG (reference sequence). Written as DNA, the CDR3 is TGTGCCTGGAGTGGACAAAGCAATCAGCCCCAGCATTTT. Protein: CAWSGQSNQPQHF.

The V and J genes are TRBV28 and TRBJ1-5; D not resolved. Trimming removed 9 bases from V and 0 bases from J, with 18 bases in between. The CDR3 length is 16 residues. The germline V gene has CDR1 MDHEN and CDR2 SYDVKM. The CDR3 bases are TGTGCCAGTTGTAGGAGGCTTTCCGATAGCAATCAGCCCCAGCATTTT. Residues: CASCRRLSDSNQPQHF. The variable domain in full, completed from reference TRBV28 and TRBJ1-5, reads DVKVTQSSRYLVKRTGEKVFLECVQDMDHENMFWYRQDPGLGLRLIYFSYDVKMKEKGDIPEGYSVSREKKERFSLILESASTNQTSMYLCASCRRLSDSNQPQHFGDGTRLSIL.

This chain joins TRBV28 and TRBJ2-3, with TRBD2 matching over 9 bases. Per germline, CDR1 MDHEN and CDR2 SYDVKM. The CDR3 spans 17 residues. V lost 10 bases and J lost 2; bases outside the gene matches: 16. Here the CDR3 reads CAINPWGGRVDTDTQYF. In nucleotides, the CDR3 is TGTGCCATAAATCCCTGGGGCGGGAGGGTAGACACAGATACGCAGTATTTT.

The V gene is TRBV10-1, the J gene TRBJ1-1; possibly TRBD1 for D (6 bases). V lost 7 bases and J 1 base, leaving 13 bases between the germline ends. This CDR3 is built from 14 residues. CDR1 is WNHNN and CDR2 is SYGVQD in the germline V gene (reference sequence). This CDR3 reads CASNTPQGNTEAFF. For the CDR3, the DNA is TGCGCCAGCAATACCCCACAGGGGAACACTGAAGCTTTCTTT.

This chain links TRBV9 with TRBJ2-1, with TRBD2 matching over 14 bases. The CDR3 loop spans 19 amino acids. From germline, CDR1 is SGDLS and CDR2 YYNGEE. Trimming removed 3 bases from V and 0 bases from J; junction bases left unmatched: 8. The CDR3 DNA reads TGTGCCAGCAGCGACGGACTAGCGGGAGGCTCAAGCTCCTACAATGAGCAGTTCTTC. As protein: CASSDGLAGGSSSYNEQFF.

The rearrangement uses TRBV7-9 and TRBJ1-1, with 7 bases that match TRBD1. Looked up from germline, CDR1 is SEHNR and CDR2 is FQNEAQ (reference sequence). The CDR3 runs to 14 residues. The V gene end was trimmed by 7 bases and the J gene end by 5 bases; junction bases not matched to a gene: 10. This CDR3 is CASTTGTAGTEAFF. The CDR3, as DNA: TGTGCCAGCACCACCGGGACAGCCGGAACTGAAGCTTTCTTT.

V and J are TRBV7-9 and TRBJ1-1; maybe TRBD1 (5 bases). The CDR3 totals 13 residues. Germline CDR1 SEHNR, CDR2 FQNEAQ (reference sequence). The V and J ends lost 0 bases and 11 bases respectively, with 13 bases between them. The CDR3 sequence is CASSLAGQEGAFF. CDR3 in DNA: TGTGCCAGCAGCTTAGCGGGGCAGGAGGGTGCTTTCTTT.

The CDR3 here is CASSLDLAGVREQYF. CDR3 in DNA: TGCGCCAGCAGCTTAGACCTAGCGGGAGTGAGGGAGCAGTACTTC. The gene calls are TRBV5-1 and TRBJ2-7; TRBD2 matches 10 bases. The V and J ends lost 2 bases and 7 bases, in that order; junction bases with no gene match: 9. Germline CDR1 SGHRS, CDR2 YFSETQ. CDR3 length: 15 residues.

The genes are TRBV16 and TRBJ2-1; D is possibly TRBD2 (6 bases). Per germline, CDR1 KGHSY and CDR2 FQNENV. This CDR3 is built from 17 residues. Trimming removed 2 bases from V and 1 base from J, with 15 bases in between. The CDR3 DNA is TGTGCCAGCAGCCAAGGGGACGCGGGAATTTCCTACAATGAGCAGTTCTTC. Encoded protein: CASSQGDAGISYNEQFF.

This clone was found once. This sequence joins TRBV19 and TRBJ2-7; 7 nucleotides match TRBD2. The trim removed 1 base at V and 2 bases at J, leaving 2 bases unmatched. The CDR3 is 14 residues long. Germline assignment: CDR1 LNHDA and CDR2 SQIVND (reference sequence). The CDR3 loop is CASSIGLAAYEQYF. The CDR3 nucleotides read TGTGCCAGTAGTATAGGACTAGCTGCCTACGAGCAGTACTTC.

The chain carries TRBV19 and TRBJ1-5; D perhaps matches TRBD1 (6 bases). This CDR3 has 13 amino acids. CDR1 is LNHDA and CDR2 is SQIVND in the germline V gene (reference sequence). The V end lost 6 bases, the J end lost 3 bases, and 9 bases lay between the germline ends. For the CDR3, the DNA is TGTGCCAGTAGAGACAGGTACAATCAGCCCCAGCATTTT. It encodes CASRDRYNQPQHF.